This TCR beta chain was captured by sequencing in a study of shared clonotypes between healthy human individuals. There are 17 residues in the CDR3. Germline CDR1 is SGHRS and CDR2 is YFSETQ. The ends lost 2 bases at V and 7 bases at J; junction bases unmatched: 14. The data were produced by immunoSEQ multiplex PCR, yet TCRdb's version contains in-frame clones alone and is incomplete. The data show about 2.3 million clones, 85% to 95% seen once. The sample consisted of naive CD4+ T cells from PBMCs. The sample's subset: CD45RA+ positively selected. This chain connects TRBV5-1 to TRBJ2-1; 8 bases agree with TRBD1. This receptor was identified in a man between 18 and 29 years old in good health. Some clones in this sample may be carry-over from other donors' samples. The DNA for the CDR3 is TGCGCCAGCAGCTTCTCATTAGGGACAGGAGACAATAATGAGCAGTTCTTC. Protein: CASSFSLGTGDNNEQFF.